This T cell receptor beta chain was documented in a study of blood T cell repertoires in COVID-19. In germline, CDR1 is SGDLS, CDR2 YYNGEE. CDR3 length: 15 residues. V lost 4 bases to trimming and J lost 2 bases; unmatched junction nucleotides: 9. Original methodology: Counts of nucleated cells, estimated from reference gene primer amplification, were obtained. The repertoire was sequenced with immunoSEQ multiplex PCR; TCRdb's copy has only in-frame clones and lacks some. V, J and clone size are those of that table, while D and trimming were read from the DNA. This sample has 390,000 or so clones, with 86% found just once.

The TCR comes from a woman in her 30s with active or convalescent COVID-19. Sequenced input: peripheral blood. The V and J genes are TRBV9 and TRBJ2-7; 7 bases are shared with TRBD1. CDR3 in DNA: TGTGCCAGCAGCTCCCAAAGACAGGGCCCCTACGAGCAGTACTTC. Translation: CASSSQRQGPYEQYF.